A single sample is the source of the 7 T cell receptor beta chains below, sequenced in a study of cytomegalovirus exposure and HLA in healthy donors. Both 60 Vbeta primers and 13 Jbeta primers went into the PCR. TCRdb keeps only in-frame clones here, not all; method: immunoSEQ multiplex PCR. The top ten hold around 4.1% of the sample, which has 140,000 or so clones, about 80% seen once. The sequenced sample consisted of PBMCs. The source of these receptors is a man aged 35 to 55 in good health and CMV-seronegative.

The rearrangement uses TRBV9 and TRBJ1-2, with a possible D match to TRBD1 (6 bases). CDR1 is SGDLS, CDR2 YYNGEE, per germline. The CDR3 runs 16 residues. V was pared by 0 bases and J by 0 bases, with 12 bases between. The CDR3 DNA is TGTGCCAGCAGCGTAGGCCCGGACAGAGCTAACTATGGCTACACCTTC. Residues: CASSVGPDRANYGYTF.

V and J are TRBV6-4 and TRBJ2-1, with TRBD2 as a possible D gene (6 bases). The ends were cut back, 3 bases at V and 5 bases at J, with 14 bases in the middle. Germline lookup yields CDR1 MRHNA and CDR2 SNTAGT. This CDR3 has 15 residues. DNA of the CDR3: TGTGCCAGCAGTGAGTCGCGGGGAATAAACAATGAGCAGTTCTTC. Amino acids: CASSESRGINNEQFF.

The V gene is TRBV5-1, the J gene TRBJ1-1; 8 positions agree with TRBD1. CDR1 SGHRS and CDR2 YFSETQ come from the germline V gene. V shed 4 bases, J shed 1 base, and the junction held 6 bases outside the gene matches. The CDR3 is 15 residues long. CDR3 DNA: TGCGCCAGCAGCGCCGCCGGGACAGGGAACACTGAAGCTTTCTTT. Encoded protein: CASSAAGTGNTEAFF.

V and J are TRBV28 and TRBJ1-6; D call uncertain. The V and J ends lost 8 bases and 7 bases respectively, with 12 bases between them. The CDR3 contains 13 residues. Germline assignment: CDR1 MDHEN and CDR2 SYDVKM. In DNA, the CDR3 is TGTGCCAGCCGACACGACCTAAATTCACCCCTCCACTTT. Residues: CASRHDLNSPLHF.

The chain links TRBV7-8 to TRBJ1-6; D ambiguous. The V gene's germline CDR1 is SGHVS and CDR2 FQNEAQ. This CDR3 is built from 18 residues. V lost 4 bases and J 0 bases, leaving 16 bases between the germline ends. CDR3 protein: CASSWSNVGSSYNSPLHF. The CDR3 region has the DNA TGTGCCAGCAGCTGGAGTAACGTCGGGAGCTCCTATAATTCACCCCTCCACTTT.

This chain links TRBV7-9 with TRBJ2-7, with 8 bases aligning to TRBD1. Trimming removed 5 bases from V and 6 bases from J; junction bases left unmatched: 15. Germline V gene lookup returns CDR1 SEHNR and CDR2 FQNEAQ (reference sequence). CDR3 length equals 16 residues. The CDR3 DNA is TGTGCCAGCAGCCCGGACAGGGCCCCATTCAAGGGCGAGCAGTACTTC. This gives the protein CASSPDRAPFKGEQYF. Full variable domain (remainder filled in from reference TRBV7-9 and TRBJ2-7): DTGVSQNPRHKITKRGQNVTFRCDPISEHNRLYWYRQTLGQGPEFLTYFQNEAQLEKSRLLSDRFSAERPKGSFSTLEIQRTEQGDSAMYLCASSPDRAPFKGEQYFGPGTRLTVT.

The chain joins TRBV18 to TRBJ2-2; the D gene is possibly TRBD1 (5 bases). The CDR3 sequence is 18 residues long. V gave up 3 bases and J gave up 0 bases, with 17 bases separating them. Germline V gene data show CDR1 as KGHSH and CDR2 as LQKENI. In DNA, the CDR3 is TGTGCCAGCTCACCTGCCGGGCAGGGCCCCGCGAACACCGGGGAGCTGTTTTTT. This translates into CASSPAGQGPANTGELFF.